This TCR beta chain was sequenced during a study of PD-L1 blockade in urothelial cancer. Study overall: Starting around 2014, patients were given atezolizumab (1,200 mg intravenously every 3 weeks). Whole-study findings and limits: Blood TCR clonality below the median before treatment was a predictor of better survival.

Using immunoSEQ multiplex PCR, the repertoire was profiled, and TCRdb retains in-frame clones only, with some absent. There are more than 45,000 clones in the sample; approximately 88% occur only once, and 3.5% to 5% lies in the top ten. The germline V and J ends were trimmed by 0 bases and 3 bases, with 12 bases remaining between them. Germline CDR1 and CDR2: MNHEY and SVGAGI. The CDR3 sequence is 15 residues long. To note about this clone: Its antigen is unknown.

The sequence came from a man of 80 years or more with urothelial cancer. The rearrangement links TRBV6-5 to TRBJ2-7, with D maybe TRBD1 (6 bases). Here the sequenced sample was PBMCs, taken around atezolizumab (anti-PD-L1) treatment. This chain's CDR3 is CASSYSGTKDYEQYF. The CDR3 DNA reads TGTGCCAGCAGTTACTCCGGGACAAAAGACTACGAGCAGTACTTC.